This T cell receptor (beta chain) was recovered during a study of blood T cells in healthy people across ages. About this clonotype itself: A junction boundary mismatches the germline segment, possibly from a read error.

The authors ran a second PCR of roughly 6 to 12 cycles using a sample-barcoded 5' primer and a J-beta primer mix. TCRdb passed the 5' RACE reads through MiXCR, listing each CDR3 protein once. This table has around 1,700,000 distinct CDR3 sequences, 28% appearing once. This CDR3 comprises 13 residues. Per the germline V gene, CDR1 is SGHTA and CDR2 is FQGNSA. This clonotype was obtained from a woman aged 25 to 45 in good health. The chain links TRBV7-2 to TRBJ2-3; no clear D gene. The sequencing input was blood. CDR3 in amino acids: CPSSFARRDTQYF. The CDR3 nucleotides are TGTCCCAGCAGCTTCGCCCGTCGTGATACGCAGTATTTT.